Listed below are T cell receptor beta chains from one sample, sequenced in a study of shared clonotypes between healthy human individuals. The assay was immunoSEQ multiplex PCR, and TCRdb's table has in-frame clones only and misses some. This table has some 2 million clones, roughly 94% appearing once. The sample consisted of naive CD8+ T cells sorted from blood. These receptors all come from a man in his late teens or twenties in good health. The CDR3 runs from the conserved cysteine through the conserved F or W. A D gene is named only where the DNA matches it firmly. Expanded clones are given a class, and other clones once, few, many or no size at all.

V gene: TRBV7-9; D gene: .; clone size: .; J gene: TRBJ2-5; CDR3 DNA: TGTGCCAGCAGCTTATCCTTACAAGAGACCCAGTACTTC; CDR3 protein: CASSLSLQETQYF
V gene: TRBV6-1; D gene: .; clone size: .; J gene: TRBJ1-6; CDR3 DNA: TGTGCCAGCAGTGAAAGACAGAGCTCCTATAATTCACCCCTCCACTTT; CDR3 protein: CASSERQSSYNSPLHF
V gene: TRBV7-3; D gene: .; clone size: .; J gene: TRBJ2-5; CDR3 DNA: TGTGCCAGCAGCTTAGGTGGGGGACAAGAGACCCAGTACTTC; CDR3 protein: CASSLGGGQETQYF
V gene: TRBV30; D gene: .; clone size: .; J gene: TRBJ2-6; CDR3 DNA: TGTGCCTGGGACGCAGAAGGGGGGGCCAACGTCCTGACTTTC; CDR3 protein: CAWDAEGGANVLTF
V gene: TRBV6-6; D gene: .; clone size: .; J gene: TRBJ1-6; CDR3 DNA: TGTGCCAGCAGTTACTCGGTGTGGGGTTCACCCCTCCACTTT; CDR3 protein: CASSYSVWGSPLHF
V gene: TRBV7-9; D gene: TRBD1; clone size: .; J gene: TRBJ1-2; CDR3 DNA: TGTGCCAGCAGCTCCGCGAAGACAGGGGCGTTATATGGCTACACCTTC; CDR3 protein: CASSSAKTGALYGYTF
V gene: TRBV6-5; D gene: TRBD2; clone size: .; J gene: TRBJ2-5; CDR3 DNA: TGTGCCACCTCAGCGGGGGGCGGAGAGACCCAGTACTTC; CDR3 protein: CATSAGGGETQYF
V gene: TRBV7-9; D gene: .; clone size: .; J gene: TRBJ2-7; CDR3 DNA: TGTGCCAGCAGCCCGACTATGGGCGGTGGTAACCCCGAGCAGTACTTC; CDR3 protein: CASSPTMGGGNPEQYF
V gene: TRBV5-6; D gene: .; clone size: once; J gene: TRBJ1-2; CDR3 DNA: TGTGCCAGCAGCTTGGGGCAGGATGGCTACACCTTC; CDR3 protein: CASSLGQDGYTF
V gene: TRBV9; D gene: .; clone size: .; J gene: TRBJ2-7; CDR3 DNA: TGTGCCAGCAGCGCGAGTTCTATGCTGGTCGAGCAGTACTTC; CDR3 protein: CASSASSMLVEQYF
V gene: TRBV27; D gene: .; clone size: .; J gene: TRBJ1-1; CDR3 DNA: TGTGCCAGCAGTTCAAATCCCCAGGGGATAAACACTGAAGCTTTCTTT; CDR3 protein: CASSSNPQGINTEAFF
V gene: TRBV5-4; D gene: .; clone size: .; J gene: TRBJ2-5; CDR3 DNA: TGTGCCAGCAGCCATCGATCGACCGATTGGGGGACCCAGTACTTC; CDR3 protein: CASSHRSTDWGTQYF
V gene: TRBV6-6; D gene: .; clone size: .; J gene: TRBJ1-1; CDR3 DNA: TGTGCCAGCAGTTATAAAGGGTCACCGGCCCCTGAAGCTTTCTTT; CDR3 protein: CASSYKGSPAPEAFF
V gene: TRBV4-1; D gene: .; clone size: .; J gene: TRBJ2-2; CDR3 DNA: TGCGCCAGCAGCCAACACGGGACAGCGGGGTGGGACACCGGGGAGCTGTTTTTT; CDR3 protein: CASSQHGTAGWDTGELFF
V gene: TRBV28; D gene: .; clone size: .; J gene: TRBJ2-7; CDR3 DNA: TGTGCCAGCAGACCAGGGGTCTACTTAGAGCAGTACTTC; CDR3 protein: CASRPGVYLEQYF
V gene: TRBV10-2; D gene: TRBD2; clone size: .; J gene: TRBJ2-2; CDR3 DNA: TGCGCCAGCCGGGGACTAGCGGGAGGTCCCGGGGAGCTGTTTTTT; CDR3 protein: CASRGLAGGPGELFF
V gene: TRBV28; D gene: .; clone size: .; J gene: TRBJ1-2; CDR3 DNA: TGTGCCAGCAGTCCGGGCCCCTCCTATGGCTACACCTTC; CDR3 protein: CASSPGPSYGYTF
V gene: TRBV7-9; D gene: TRBD1; clone size: .; J gene: TRBJ1-5; CDR3 DNA: TGTGCCAGCAGCTTAGTAGGGGGCCCTTATAGCAATCAGCCCCAGCATTTT; CDR3 protein: CASSLVGGPYSNQPQHF
V gene: TRBV7-9; D gene: .; clone size: .; J gene: TRBJ1-1; CDR3 DNA: TGTGCCAGCACCCCACGAGATGAGGGGCCGAACACTGAAGCTTTCTTT; CDR3 protein: CASTPRDEGPNTEAFF
V gene: TRBV25-1; D gene: .; clone size: .; J gene: TRBJ2-3; CDR3 DNA: TGTGCCAGCATGGGCTTTTGGAGGACCGAGAGTAGCACAGATACGCAGTATTTT; CDR3 protein: CASMGFWRTESSTDTQYF
V gene: TRBV5-6; D gene: TRBD1; clone size: once; J gene: TRBJ2-5; CDR3 DNA: TGTGCCAGCAGCTTTGGCAGGGGGCGAGAGACCCAGTACTTC; CDR3 protein: CASSFGRGRETQYF
V gene: TRBV6-5; D gene: .; clone size: .; J gene: TRBJ2-7; CDR3 DNA: TGTGCCAGCACCCCGACGGGAGAGTCCTACGAGCAGTACTTC; CDR3 protein: CASTPTGESYEQYF
V gene: TRBV6-6; D gene: .; clone size: .; J gene: TRBJ2-5; CDR3 DNA: TGTGCCAGCAGTTACTCGGGGTGGGGCGACGAGACCCAGTACTTC; CDR3 protein: CASSYSGWGDETQYF
V gene: TRBV6-6; D gene: .; clone size: few; J gene: TRBJ1-1; CDR3 DNA: TGTGCCAGCAGTTACTTGGAAGGGCCGGGCACTGAAGCTTTCTTT; CDR3 protein: CASSYLEGPGTEAFF
V gene: TRBV7-9; D gene: TRBD1; clone size: .; J gene: TRBJ2-7; CDR3 DNA: TGTGCCAGCAGCTTAGGGGCAGGGGGCCTCTACGAGCAGTACTTC; CDR3 protein: CASSLGAGGLYEQYF
V gene: TRBV18; D gene: TRBD1; clone size: .; J gene: TRBJ2-4; CDR3 DNA: TGTGCCAGCTCACCTACCCCGGGACAGACAGCCAAAAACATTCAGTACTTC; CDR3 protein: CASSPTPGQTAKNIQYF
V gene: TRBV4-1; D gene: TRBD1; clone size: .; J gene: TRBJ1-4; CDR3 DNA: TGCGCCAGCAGCCATGACGGGACAGGGGAAGAAAAACTGTTTTTT; CDR3 protein: CASSHDGTGEEKLFF
V gene: TRBV27; D gene: TRBD1; clone size: .; J gene: TRBJ1-4; CDR3 DNA: TGTGCCAGCAGGACAGGGGGCACTAATGAAAAACTGTTTTTT; CDR3 protein: CASRTGGTNEKLFF
V gene: TRBV15; D gene: .; clone size: .; J gene: TRBJ2-7; CDR3 DNA: TGTGCCACCAGCAGGGCTCCCGAGGGGACGGGCTACGAGCAGTACTTC; CDR3 protein: CATSRAPEGTGYEQYF
V gene: TRBV4-1; D gene: TRBD1; clone size: .; J gene: TRBJ1-4; CDR3 DNA: TGCGCCAGCAGCTTCCCGGGACAGGGAACTAATGAAAAACTGTTTTTT; CDR3 protein: CASSFPGQGTNEKLFF
V gene: TRBV11-1; D gene: .; clone size: .; J gene: TRBJ2-3; CDR3 DNA: TGTGCCAGCAGCTCATACACAGATACGCAGTATTTT; CDR3 protein: CASSSYTDTQYF
V gene: TRBV2; D gene: .; clone size: .; J gene: TRBJ1-2; CDR3 DNA: TGTGCCAGCAGGATCCCCCTACAGGATGGCTACACCTTC; CDR3 protein: CASRIPLQDGYTF
V gene: TRBV6-5; D gene: .; clone size: .; J gene: TRBJ2-7; CDR3 DNA: TGTGCCAGCAGTTACTATGGGGGCGAAAACTACGAGCAGTACTTC; CDR3 protein: CASSYYGGENYEQYF
V gene: TRBV19; D gene: .; clone size: .; J gene: TRBJ2-7; CDR3 DNA: TGTGCCAGTAGTTTTGGGACCGGGACCTACGAGCAGTACTTC; CDR3 protein: CASSFGTGTYEQYF
V gene: TRBV29-1; D gene: .; clone size: once; J gene: TRBJ2-7; CDR3 DNA: TGCAGCGTTGGGGCCGGCGCTAACGAGCAGTACTTC; CDR3 protein: CSVGAGANEQYF
V gene: TRBV5-1; D gene: TRBD1; clone size: .; J gene: TRBJ2-7; CDR3 DNA: TGCGCCAGCAGCCCTGGACAGGGGCGCCACGAGCAGTACTTC; CDR3 protein: CASSPGQGRHEQYF
V gene: TRBV27; D gene: .; clone size: .; J gene: TRBJ2-5; CDR3 DNA: TGTGCCAGCAGTTTTGTGGGGTCCCAAGAGACCCAGTACTTC; CDR3 protein: CASSFVGSQETQYF
V gene: TRBV19; D gene: .; clone size: few; J gene: TRBJ1-2; CDR3 DNA: TGTGCCATTCAGACAGGTTATGGCTACACCTTC; CDR3 protein: CAIQTGYGYTF
V gene: TRBV9; D gene: .; clone size: .; J gene: TRBJ2-3; CDR3 DNA: TGTGCCAGCAGCGTAGCAGATTCGAGTAGTCCTCATACGCAGTATTTT; CDR3 protein: CASSVADSSSPHTQYF
V gene: TRBV27; D gene: TRBD1; clone size: few; J gene: TRBJ1-5; CDR3 DNA: TGTGCCAGCCGGACAGGGGGCAATCAGCCCCAGCATTTT; CDR3 protein: CASRTGGNQPQHF
V gene: TRBV6-5; D gene: .; clone size: .; J gene: TRBJ2-7; CDR3 DNA: TGTGCCAGCCGGAGTAGCGGCGAGCAGTACTTC; CDR3 protein: CASRSSGEQYF